This entry lists 16 T cell receptor beta chains sequenced from one sample in a study of cytomegalovirus exposure and HLA in healthy donors. This PCR relied on a set of 60 Vbeta primers and 13 Jbeta primers. Method: immunoSEQ multiplex PCR; TCRdb's copy keeps in-frame clones and lacks some. This table has approximately 150,000 clones, about four fifths appearing once. Sample: PBMCs. The source is a human donor in good health.

The J gene is TRBJ2-3, the V gene TRBV30; D is possibly TRBD2 (6 bases). CDR1 and CDR2 (germline): GTSNPN, SVGIG (reference sequence). The CDR3 extends over 13 amino acids. The V gene lost 3 bases and the J gene lost 6 bases, with 13 bases spanning the gap. For the CDR3, the DNA is TGTGCCTGGAGCCTGCAGGGAGGCGATACGCAGTATTTT. Its protein is CAWSLQGGDTQYF.

CDR3 sequence (DNA): TGTGCCAGCAGCGCGGACCGGGACAGGGGGTCCTACGAGCAGTACTTC. Amino acid sequence: CASSADRDRGSYEQYF. The chain has TRBV5-8 and TRBJ2-5; 11 nucleotides agree with TRBD1. The J call may be wrong; the DNA end is better matched by TRBJ2-7. There are 16 residues in the CDR3. Germline V gives CDR1 SGHTS, CDR2 YDEGEE.

The rearrangement links TRBV19 to TRBJ2-2; TRBD1 matches at 7 bases. V lost 7 bases, J lost 1 base, and 3 bases stayed unmatched. Germline loops: CDR1 LNHDA, CDR2 SQIVND (reference sequence). There are 14 residues in the CDR3. CDR3 in amino acids: CASKGQRNTGELFF. The DNA for the CDR3 is TGTGCCAGTAAGGGACAGCGGAACACCGGGGAGCTGTTTTTT.

Here the CDR3 reads CASSLSTGGLGTEAFF. The CDR3 DNA reads TGTGCCAGCAGCTTAAGTACAGGGGGCCTGGGGACTGAAGCTTTCTTT. The chain joins TRBV7-9 to TRBJ1-1; the match to TRBD1 covers 9 bases. The V and J ends lost 2 bases and 5 bases, in that order; junction bases with no gene match: 9. The CDR3 sequence is 16 residues long. Germline V gene lookup returns CDR1 SEHNR and CDR2 FQNEAQ (reference sequence).

The V gene is TRBV4-2, the J gene TRBJ2-3; 11 bases fit TRBD2. This CDR3 has 17 amino acids. The V segment lost 2 bases and the J segment 2 bases; nucleotides outside the gene matches: 6. The V gene's germline CDR1 is LGHNA and CDR2 YNFKEQ. This CDR3 reads CASSQLTSGSPTDTQYF. CDR3 DNA sequence: TGTGCCAGCAGCCAATTAACTAGCGGGAGCCCCACAGATACGCAGTATTTT.

The rearrangement joins TRBV27 to TRBJ1-4; TRBD1 matches 9 bases. Trimming at V came to 5 bases and at J to 4 bases, leaving 5 bases not matched to a gene. The CDR3 spans 15 residues. Germline V gives CDR1 MNHEY, CDR2 SMNVEV (reference sequence). The CDR3 sequence: CASSTPGQGNEKLFF. The CDR3 DNA reads as TGTGCCAGCAGTACCCCGGGACAGGGTAATGAAAAACTGTTTTTT.

The chain joins TRBV7-2 to TRBJ1-4, with TRBD1 as a possible D gene (6 bases). Germline V gene lookup returns CDR1 SGHTA and CDR2 FQGNSA. V was cut by 4 bases and J by 7 bases, with 16 bases left in between. The CDR3 spans 15 residues. The CDR3 coding sequence is TGTGCCAGCAGCTCCCTGGGGGGGCTTTTTGAAAAACTGTTTTTT. Translating gives CASSSLGGLFEKLFF. Based on the CDR3 plus reference TRBV7-2 and TRBJ1-4, the full variable domain is GAGVSQSPSNKVTEKGKDVELRCDPISGHTALYWYRQSLGQGLEFLIYFQGNSAPDKSGLPSDRFSAERTGGSVSTLTIQRTQQEDSAVYLCASSSLGGLFEKLFFGSGTQLSVL.

This clone was counted once. V and J are TRBV2 and TRBJ2-2; 11 bases match TRBD2. V lost 3 bases to trimming and J lost 5 bases; unmatched junction nucleotides: 2. The CDR3 is made up of 15 amino acids. The germline V gene encodes CDR1 SNHLY and CDR2 FYNNEI. In nucleotides, the CDR3 is TGTGCCAGCAGTGAGGCTAGCGGGAGGACCGGGGAGCTGTTTTTT. Amino acid sequence: CASSEASGRTGELFF.

The genes are TRBV5-8 and TRBJ1-2; no firm D call. CDR3 length equals 13 residues. V was shortened by 0 bases and J by 2 bases, with 5 bases between the two germline ends. CDR1 and CDR2 from the germline V gene are SGHTS and YDEGEE. In nucleotides, the CDR3 is TGTGCCAGCAGCTTGGGGCTGAACTATGGCTACACCTTC. Translation gives CASSLGLNYGYTF.

The V and J genes are TRBV5-4 and TRBJ1-1; D possibly corresponds to TRBD1 (5 bases). The CDR3 contains 14 residues. Germline CDR1 SGHNT, CDR2 YYREEE (reference sequence). The V end lost 0 bases, the J end lost 1 base, and 7 bases lay between the germline ends. Here the CDR3 reads CASSLAQGNTEAFF. CDR3 bases: TGTGCCAGCAGCTTGGCCCAGGGGAACACTGAAGCTTTCTTT.

The V gene is TRBV13, the J gene TRBJ2-5, with 10 bases lining up with TRBD2. The CDR3 sequence is 20 residues long. J lost 0 bases, V lost 7 bases, and 20 bases had no gene match. Germline V lookup: CDR1 PRHDT, CDR2 FYEKMQ (reference sequence). The chain's CDR3 is CASNGPPGRDGLADQETQYF. In DNA, the CDR3 is TGTGCCAGCAACGGCCCTCCCGGGAGGGATGGACTAGCGGACCAAGAGACCCAGTACTTC.

V and J are TRBV6-6 and TRBJ1-2; TRBD1 matches at 7 bases. From germline, CDR1 is MNHNY and CDR2 SVGAGI (reference sequence). V shed 4 bases, J shed 7 bases, and the junction held 9 bases outside the gene matches. This CDR3 spans 14 amino acids. CDR3 nucleotide sequence: TGTGCCAGCAGTTCGTCACAGGGGATGAGTGGCTACACCTTC. This translates into CASSSSQGMSGYTF.

This sequence joins TRBV21-1 and TRBJ2-3; TRBD1 is taken as the D call from the table, unchecked against the DNA. TRBV21-1 is recorded as a pseudogene. This CDR3 has 16 amino acids. The CDR3 spells CASSKLRDRVKDTQYF. DNA for the CDR3: TGTGCCAGCAGCAAACTCCGGGACAGGGTCAAAGATACGCAGTATTTT.

Only a few counts were recorded for this clone. This chain uses TRBV6-1 with TRBJ2-2; tentative D call: TRBD2 (5 bases). Germline V gives CDR1 MNHNS, CDR2 SASEGT. The CDR3 runs to 14 residues. Trimming pared 1 base from V and 3 bases from J, leaving 6 bases between. The CDR3 sequence: CASSEGGDTGELFF. The CDR3 DNA is TGTGCCAGCAGTGAAGGGGGAGACACCGGGGAGCTGTTTTTT.

The rearrangement joins TRBV28 to TRBJ2-1, with a possible D match to TRBD1 (6 bases). CDR3 size: 12 residues. Germline CDR1 MDHEN, CDR2 SYDVKM. V was shortened by 7 bases and J by 5 bases, with 9 bases between the two germline ends. DNA of the CDR3: TGTGCCAGCACCCGGACAGACAATGAGCAGTTCTTC. This translates into CASTRTDNEQFF.

The V call is TRBV6-5, the J call TRBJ2-3; D is unresolved. Germline-derived CDR1 and CDR2 are MNHEY and SVGAGI. The CDR3 is 15 residues long. The V and J ends lost 0 bases and 0 bases respectively, with 7 bases between them. CDR3 protein: CASSYSGSSTDTQYF. CDR3 bases: TGTGCCAGCAGTTACTCCGGGTCGAGCACAGATACGCAGTATTTT.